The 22 T cell receptor beta chains below all came from one sample that was sequenced in a study of T-cell reconstitution after alpha-beta-depleted transplantation in children (dated by TCRdb to 2016 to 2017). Receptor libraries were prepared by PCR. The sequencer was an Illumina HiSeq 2500. To normalize quantification of the TCRbeta repertoire, the TCR libraries were built with molecular barcoding that relied on unique molecular identifiers. Starting from the raw public reads, TCRdb applied fastp trimming at Q25, assembled clones with MiXCR and retained in-frame beta chains. Records with the same CDR3 protein are collapsed into one entry carrying the most frequent genes and DNA. This sample holds under 140,000 distinct CDR3 sequences; 9% to 12% were observed only once. The ten largest clones represent approximately 8% of the sample. Sequences were derived from PBMCs from the stem cell graft donor, sampled from the stem cell graft. The source is a human donor who donated a stem cell graft to a child with acute lymphoblastic leukemia.

This clonotype was picked up many times. The chain uses TRBV9 and TRBJ1-4, with D tentatively TRBD1 (6 bases). The CDR3 is 16 amino acids. V shed 4 bases and J shed 6 bases, with 19 bases lying between them. CDR1 and CDR2 from the germline V gene are SGDLS and YYNGEE. The CDR3, as DNA: TGTGCCAGCAGCCCGACCCCGGGACACCGAGATGAAAAACTGTTTTTT. Amino acids: CASSPTPGHRDEKLFF.

The count of this clonotype is one. Possible read error: a much larger clone is one base away. V is TRBV10-3 and J is TRBJ1-1; D is uncertain. The CDR3 sequence is 13 residues long. The V and J ends lost 8 bases and 0 bases respectively, with 10 bases between them. The germline CDR1 and CDR2 sequences are ENHRY and SYGVKD. CDR3 coding DNA: TGTGCCATCGAATCCTGGCTGAACACTGAAGCTTTCTTT. Encoded protein: CAIESWLNTEAFF.

Many counts were recorded for this clonotype. The chain uses TRBV30 and TRBJ1-1; D remains ambiguous. CDR3 length: 13 amino acids. CDR1 and CDR2 from the germline V gene are GTSNPN and SVGIG (reference sequence). Trimming shortened V by 1 base and J by 2 bases, and 8 bases separated the two germline ends. As DNA, the CDR3 is TGTGCCTGGAGTGGCGCAGCAAACACTGAAGCTTTCTTT. The encoded protein is CAWSGAANTEAFF. Full variable domain (missing parts from reference TRBV30 and TRBJ1-1): SQTIHQWPATLVQPVGSPLSLECTVEGTSNPNLYWYRQAAGRGLQLLFYSVGIGQISSEVPQNLSASRPQDRQFILSSKKLLLSDSGFYLCAWSGAANTEAFFGQGTRLTVV.

In this sample, this clonotype turned up a few times. The J gene is TRBJ2-1, the V gene TRBV7-2; 7 bases are shared with TRBD2. The CDR3 runs to 17 residues. The germline gives CDR1 SGHTA, CDR2 FQGNSA. The J segment lost 6 bases and the V segment lost 5 bases, leaving 16 bases of the junction unmatched. The DNA for the CDR3 is TGTGCCAGCAGCGTAGGGAGGGGACCACCTAAGGGCAATGAGCAGTTCTTC. Its translation: CASSVGRGPPKGNEQFF.

A word on this clonotype: This clone may be a read error of a much larger clone one base away. The gene calls are TRBV5-1 and TRBJ2-5; D gene uncertain. Germline CDR1 SGHRS, CDR2 YFSETQ. Trimming pared 0 bases from V and 4 bases from J, leaving 13 bases between. The CDR3 covers 15 residues. CDR3 region: CASSLDVGSRETQYF. The CDR3, as DNA: TGCGCCAGCAGCTTGGACGTGGGTTCACGAGAGACCCAGTACTTC.

At least ten counts were recorded for this clonotype. This chain joins TRBV5-1 and TRBJ2-5; D is possibly TRBD1 (5 bases). Trimming shortened V by 4 bases and J by 2 bases, and 12 bases separated the two germline ends. This CDR3 region has 14 residues. Germline CDR1 reads SGHRS; CDR2 reads YFSETQ. The CDR3 sequence is CASSPRQQQETQYF. The CDR3 DNA sequence: TGCGCCAGCAGCCCTCGACAGCAACAAGAGACCCAGTACTTC.

The sample holds many counts of this clonotype. V gene TRBV20-1 combines with J gene TRBJ1-3; D possibly corresponds to TRBD1 (5 bases). The CDR3 is made up of 15 amino acids. The V and J ends lost 1 base and 1 base respectively, with 11 bases between them. Germline V gene data show CDR1 as DFQATT and CDR2 as SNEGSKA (reference sequence). The CDR3 coding sequence is TGCAGTGCTAGAGTCGGGGGGGATTCTGGAAACACCATATATTTT. This encodes CSARVGGDSGNTIYF.

This clonotype was seen repeatedly, ten times or more. The chain combines TRBV11-2 with TRBJ1-1; TRBD1 agrees at 8 bases. This CDR3 region has 14 residues. Germline-derived CDR1 and CDR2 are SGHAT and FQNNGV. With V trimmed by 6 bases and J by 0 bases, 3 bases remained unmatched. The CDR3 reads CASSSGGMNTEAFF. CDR3 in DNA: TGTGCCAGCAGTTCAGGGGGCATGAACACTGAAGCTTTCTTT.

There are many counts of this clonotype. This chain links TRBV5-1 with TRBJ2-1; D not certain. Germline-derived CDR1 and CDR2 are SGHRS and YFSETQ. The germline V and J ends were trimmed by 0 bases and 2 bases, with 6 bases remaining between them. The CDR3 spans 14 residues. CDR3 DNA sequence: TGCGCCAGCAGCTTGGGCGGACCCTACAATGAGCAGTTCTTC. It encodes CASSLGGPYNEQFF.

This clonotype was picked up many times. The rearrangement links TRBV5-1 to TRBJ1-2, with 9 bases identical to TRBD1. V lost 0 bases to trimming and J lost 8 bases; unmatched junction nucleotides: 14. The CDR3 runs 17 residues. CDR1 SGHRS and CDR2 YFSETQ come from the germline V gene. CDR3 coding DNA: TGCGCCAGCAGCTTGGCCTCCGCGGGACAGGGTACGCGAGGCTACACCTTC. The encoded protein is CASSLASAGQGTRGYTF.

In this sample, this clonotype turned up many times. The chain has TRBV30 and TRBJ2-7; 7 bases match TRBD2. Germline V gene sequence: CDR1 GTSNPN, CDR2 SVGIG (reference sequence). The CDR3 loop spans 15 amino acids. Trimming at V came to 1 base and at J to 0 bases, leaving 6 bases not matched to a gene. As DNA, the CDR3 is TGTGCCTGGAGTGGACTCAGCGGGGACTCCTACGAGCAGTACTTC. Translated, it gives CAWSGLSGDSYEQYF.

There are many counts of this clonotype. The rearrangement uses TRBV5-1 and TRBJ1-3; no firm D call. The V end was cut by 1 base, the J end by 4 bases, with 15 bases between. This CDR3 has 16 amino acids. CDR1 and CDR2 (germline): SGHRS, YFSETQ. CDR3 loop: CASSLTERSAGNTIYF. In DNA form, the CDR3 reads TGCGCCAGCAGCTTGACGGAGAGATCGGCGGGAAACACCATATATTTT.

In this sample, this clonotype turned up many times. The chain links TRBV2 to TRBJ1-2, with TRBD1 matching 7 bases. Germline assignment: CDR1 SNHLY and CDR2 FYNNEI. V shed 11 bases, J shed 3 bases, and the junction held 6 bases outside the gene matches. The CDR3 extends over 12 amino acids. The CDR3 region has the DNA TGTGCCGTTGGGACAGCTTACTATGGCTACACCTTC. Protein sequence: CAVGTAYYGYTF.

V usage is TRBV18 and J usage is TRBJ2-1; no clear D. Between the trimmed V and J ends, which lost 2 bases and 7 bases, there was a span of 15 bases. CDR1 KGHSH and CDR2 LQKENI come from the germline V gene. The CDR3 sequence is 15 residues long. This CDR3 reads CASSPWGKQGNEQFF. In DNA form, the CDR3 reads TGTGCCAGCTCACCATGGGGAAAGCAAGGGAATGAGCAGTTCTTC.

This clonotype was observed at least ten times. CDR3 sequence reads: CASSQVGLGRQGEETQYF. In nucleotides, the CDR3 is TGCGCCAGCAGCCAAGTTGGGTTGGGACGACAGGGAGAGGAGACCCAGTACTTC. V is TRBV4-3 and J is TRBJ2-5; TRBD1 agrees at 7 bases. With V trimmed by 1 base and J by 5 bases, 16 bases remained unmatched. The CDR3 length is 18 residues. The germline gives CDR1 LGHNA, CDR2 YSLEER.

There are many counts of this clonotype. This rearrangement joins TRBV20-1 to TRBJ1-5, with D unclear. Germline values: CDR1 DFQATT, CDR2 SNEGSKA (reference sequence). The V end was cut by 0 bases, the J end by 5 bases, with 8 bases between. The CDR3 contains 13 residues. The CDR3 region is CSARDLPDQPQHF. CDR3 nucleotides: TGCAGTGCTAGAGATCTCCCTGATCAGCCCCAGCATTTT.

This clonotype was counted ten times or more. CDR3 protein: CASSLVSGASVRFFEQFF. The CDR3, as DNA: TGCGCCAGCAGCTTGGTTAGCGGGGCGAGCGTCAGGTTTTTTGAGCAGTTCTTC. V is TRBV5-1 and J is TRBJ2-1, with 8 bases that match TRBD2. This CDR3 comprises 18 residues. Germline V gives CDR1 SGHRS, CDR2 YFSETQ. Trimming at V came to 0 bases and at J to 9 bases, leaving 17 bases not matched to a gene.

This clonotype was observed many times. CDR3: CASSLPTGVGDEQFF. The CDR3, as DNA: TGTGCCAGCAGCTTGCCTACCGGGGTGGGCGATGAGCAGTTCTTC. The V call is TRBV5-5, the J call TRBJ2-1; tentatively, D is TRBD2 (5 bases). Germline values: CDR1 SGHKS, CDR2 YYEKEE (reference sequence). This CDR3 is 15 amino acids long. The V and J ends lost 1 base and 8 bases respectively, with 16 bases between them.

The chain combines TRBV12-5 with TRBJ1-2; D is unclear. This CDR3 has 15 amino acids. V was shortened by 2 bases and J by 8 bases, with 18 bases between the two germline ends. CDR1 and CDR2 (germline): LGHNT, FRNRAP. This chain's CDR3 is CASGLTPAPGNGYTF. The CDR3 region has the DNA TGTGCTAGTGGTTTGACCCCCGCTCCGGGTAACGGCTACACCTTC.

The V call is TRBV4-1, the J call TRBJ2-6; TRBD2 aligns across 14 bases. Germline V gene lookup returns CDR1 MGHRA and CDR2 YSYEKL. The CDR3 is 19 residues long. The junction had 6 bases not matched to a gene; V was cut back by 5 bases and J by 0 bases. CDR3 in DNA: TGCGCCAGCAGCGGGCGGGGACTAGCGGGAGTCTCTGGGGCCAACGTCCTGACTTTC. This gives the protein CASSGRGLAGVSGANVLTF.

At least ten counts were recorded for this clonotype. The chain recombines TRBV12-3 or TRBV12-4 with TRBJ2-5, with D maybe TRBD1 (6 bases). The CDR3 is made up of 11 amino acids. V was pared by 5 bases and J by 13 bases, with 14 bases between. The CDR3 sequence is CASSQTGHPYF. CDR3 bases: TGTGCCAGCAGTCAGACGGGACACCCGTACTTC.

This clonotype was detected many times. V gene TRBV20-1 combines with J gene TRBJ2-7, with TRBD2 identical over 8 bases. The ends lost 3 bases at V and 2 bases at J; junction bases unmatched: 9. Germline V gene lookup returns CDR1 DFQATT and CDR2 SNEGSKA (reference sequence). The CDR3 has 15 residues. In DNA form, the CDR3 reads TGCAGTGCTAGCGGCACTAGCGGAGGTACCTACGAGCAGTACTTC. This encodes CSASGTSGGTYEQYF.